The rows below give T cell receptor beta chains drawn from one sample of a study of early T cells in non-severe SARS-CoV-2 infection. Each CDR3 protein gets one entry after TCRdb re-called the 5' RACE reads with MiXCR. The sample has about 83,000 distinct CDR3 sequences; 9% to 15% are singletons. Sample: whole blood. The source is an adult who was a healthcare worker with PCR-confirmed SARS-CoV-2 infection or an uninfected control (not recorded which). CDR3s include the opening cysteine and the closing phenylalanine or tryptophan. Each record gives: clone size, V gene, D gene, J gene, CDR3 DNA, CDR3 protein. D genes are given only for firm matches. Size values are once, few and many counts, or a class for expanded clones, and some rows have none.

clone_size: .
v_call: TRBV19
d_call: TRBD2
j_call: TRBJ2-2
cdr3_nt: TGTGCCAGTAGTGGGGTAGCGGGGATAGCGAACACCGGGGAGCTGTTTTTT
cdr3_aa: CASSGVAGIANTGELFF

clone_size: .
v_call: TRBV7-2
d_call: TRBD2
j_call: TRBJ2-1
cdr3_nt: TGTGCCAGCAGCCCCTCTAGCGGGGGGTTGTATAATGAGCAGTTCTTC
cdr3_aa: CASSPSSGGLYNEQFF

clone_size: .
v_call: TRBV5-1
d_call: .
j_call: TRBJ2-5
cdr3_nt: TGCGCCAGCAGCTTAGAGCGGCGTGAGTCCCAGTACTTC
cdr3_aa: CASSLERRESQYF

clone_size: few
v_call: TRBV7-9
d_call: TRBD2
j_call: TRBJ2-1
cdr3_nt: TGTGCCAGCAGCATGAGCGGGAGCTCCTACAATGAGCAGTTCTTC
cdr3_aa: CASSMSGSSYNEQFF

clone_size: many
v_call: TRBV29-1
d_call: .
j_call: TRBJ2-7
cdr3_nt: TGCAGCGCCATGAACGAGTTTCGGCAGTACTTC
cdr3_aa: CSAMNEFRQYF

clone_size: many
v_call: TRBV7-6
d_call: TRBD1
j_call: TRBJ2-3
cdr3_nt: TGTGCCAGCAGCGACAGGGACGATACGCAGTATTTT
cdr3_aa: CASSDRDDTQYF

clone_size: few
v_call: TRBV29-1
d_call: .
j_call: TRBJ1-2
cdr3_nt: TGCAGCGTTGACGACAGAGGGGTTAACTATGGCTACACCTTC
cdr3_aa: CSVDDRGVNYGYTF

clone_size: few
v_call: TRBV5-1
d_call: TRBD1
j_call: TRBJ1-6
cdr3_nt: TGCGCCAGCAGCATCGGACAGGGGGAGAATTCACCCCTCCACTTT
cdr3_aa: CASSIGQGENSPLHF

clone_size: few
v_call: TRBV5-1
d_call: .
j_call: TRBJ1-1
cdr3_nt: TGCGCCAGCAGCTTAGGGAGGGTAGCCACTGAAGCTTTCTTT
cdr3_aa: CASSLGRVATEAFF

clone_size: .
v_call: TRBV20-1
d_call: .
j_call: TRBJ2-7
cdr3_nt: TGCAGTGCTACCCGGGACTCCTCCTACGAGCAGTACTTC
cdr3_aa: CSATRDSSYEQYF

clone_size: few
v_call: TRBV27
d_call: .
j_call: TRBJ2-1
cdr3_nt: TGTGCCAGCAGTCCGATTTTCTCGGCTGGGGGCAATGAGCAGTTCTTC
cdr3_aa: CASSPIFSAGGNEQFF

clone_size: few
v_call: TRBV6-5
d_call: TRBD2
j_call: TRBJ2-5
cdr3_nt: TGTGCCAGCAGGGATCCTAGCGGAAAAGAGACCCAGTACTTC
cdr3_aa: CASRDPSGKETQYF

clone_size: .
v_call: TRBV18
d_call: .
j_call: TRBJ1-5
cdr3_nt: TGTGCCAGCTCAGGGGAGCGCAATCAGCCCCAGCATTTT
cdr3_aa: CASSGERNQPQHF

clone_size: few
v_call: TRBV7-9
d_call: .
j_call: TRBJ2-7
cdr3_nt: TGTGCCAGCAGCCTGGGCGGGTGGCAGGCCTACGAGCAGTACTTC
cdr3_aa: CASSLGGWQAYEQYF

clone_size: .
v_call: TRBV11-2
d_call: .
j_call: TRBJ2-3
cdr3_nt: TGTGCCAGCAGCTTAGGCCGGATAACAGATACGCAGTATTTT
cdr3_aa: CASSLGRITDTQYF

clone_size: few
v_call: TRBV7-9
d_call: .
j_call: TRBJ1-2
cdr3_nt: TGTGCCAGCAGCCCAGATGGGGTGGACTATGGCTACACCTTC
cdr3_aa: CASSPDGVDYGYTF

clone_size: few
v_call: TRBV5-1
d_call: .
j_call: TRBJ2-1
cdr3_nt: TGCGCCAGCAGCTTGGGGTTCAACAATGAGCAGTTCTTC
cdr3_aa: CASSLGFNNEQFF

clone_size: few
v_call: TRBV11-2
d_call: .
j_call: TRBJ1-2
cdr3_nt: TGTGCCAGCAGCTTTTTATTGGAGAACTATGGCTACACCTTC
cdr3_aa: CASSFLLENYGYTF

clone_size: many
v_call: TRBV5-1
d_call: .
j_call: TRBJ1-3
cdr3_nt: TGCGCCAGCAGCCTCCAGGAGTATCAGGCTACAGCCTCTGGAAACACCATATATTTT
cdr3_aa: CASSLQEYQATASGNTIYF

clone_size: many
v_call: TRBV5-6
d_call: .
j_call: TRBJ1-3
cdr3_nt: TGTGCCAGCAGACCTCAGGCCTCTGGAAACACCATATATTTT
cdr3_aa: CASRPQASGNTIYF

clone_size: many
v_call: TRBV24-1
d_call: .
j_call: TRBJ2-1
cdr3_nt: TGTGCCACCAGTGACGGCGGGATCGTCGACAATGAGCAGTTCTTC
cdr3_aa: CATSDGGIVDNEQFF

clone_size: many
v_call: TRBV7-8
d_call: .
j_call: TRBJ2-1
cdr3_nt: TGTGCCAGCAGCTTAAGGGGCCCGGGATCCTACAATGAGCAGTTCTTC
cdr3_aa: CASSLRGPGSYNEQFF

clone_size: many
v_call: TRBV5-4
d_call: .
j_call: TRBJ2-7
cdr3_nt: TGTGCCAGCAGCTTGGGCGACAGTAGATACGAGCAGTACTTC
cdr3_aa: CASSLGDSRYEQYF

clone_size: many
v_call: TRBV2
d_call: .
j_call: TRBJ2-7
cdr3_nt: TGTGCCAGCAGTGAACAGGGAATCTCCTACGAGCAGTACTTC
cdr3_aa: CASSEQGISYEQYF